This T cell receptor beta chain originates from a study of vaccination effects on CD4 cells after COVID-19. A remark on this clone: Its antigen is undetermined.

This CDR3 contains 14 residues. CDR1 SGHKS and CDR2 YYEKEE come from the germline V gene (reference sequence). The V segment lost 4 bases and the J segment 9 bases; nucleotides outside the gene matches: 12. Antigen-specific CD4+ T cells expanded by the ViraFEST assay with viral peptide pools were then sequenced. Cells that had been cultured for roughly 9 days were the source of isolated CD4+ T cells. Their SARS-CoV-2 infection, verified by PCR, occurred between March and December 2020. The repertoire was sequenced with immunoSEQ multiplex PCR; TCRdb's copy has only in-frame clones and lacks some. The sample records under 55,000 clones, 65% to 70% being singletons.

The chain recombines TRBV5-5 with TRBJ1-1; TRBD1 aligns across 7 bases. The material sequenced was CD4+ T cells from PBMCs cultured with a peptide pool, taken before COVID-19 vaccination. The TCR was taken from a human donor who had a prior SARS-CoV-2 infection. The CDR3 region has the DNA TGTGCCAGCAGCCTTCTAGGGGGCTCAGCACAAGCTTTCTTT. Translating it yields CASSLLGGSAQAFF.